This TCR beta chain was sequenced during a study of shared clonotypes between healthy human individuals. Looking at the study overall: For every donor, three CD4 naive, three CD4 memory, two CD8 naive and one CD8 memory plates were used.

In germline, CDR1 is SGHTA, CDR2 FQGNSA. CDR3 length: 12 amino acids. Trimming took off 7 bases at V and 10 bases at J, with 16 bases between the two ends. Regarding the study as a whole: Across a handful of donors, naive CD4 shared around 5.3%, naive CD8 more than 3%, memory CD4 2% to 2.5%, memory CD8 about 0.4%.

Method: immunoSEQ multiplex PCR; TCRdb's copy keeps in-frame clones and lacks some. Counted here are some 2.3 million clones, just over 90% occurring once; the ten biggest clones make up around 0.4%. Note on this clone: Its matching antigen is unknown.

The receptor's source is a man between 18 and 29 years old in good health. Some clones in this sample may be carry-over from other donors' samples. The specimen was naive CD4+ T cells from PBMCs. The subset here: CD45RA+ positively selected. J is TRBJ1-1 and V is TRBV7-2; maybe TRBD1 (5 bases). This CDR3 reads CASILRRGRAFF. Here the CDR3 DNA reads TGTGCCAGCATCCTCAGGAGGGGCAGAGCTTTCTTT.